The rows below give T cell receptor beta chains drawn from one sample of a study of CD8 T cells in ankylosing spondylitis. TCRdb reprocessed the 5' RACE reads with MiXCR, giving one entry per CDR3 protein. The data contain roughly 130,000 distinct CDR3 sequences, around 9% of them seen just once; the ten biggest clones take up 3% to 4%. The sequencing sample was made of blood, either unsorted or a sorted T cell fraction (not recorded which). These receptors originate from a male donor with ankylosing spondylitis or in good health (not recorded which). The CDR3 runs from the conserved cysteine through the conserved F or W. The D gene is left open where the match is weak. Clone size is not always given. Where it is, it says once, few, many or a class for expanded clones.

clone_size	v_call	d_call	j_call	cdr3_nt	cdr3_aa
few	TRBV20-1	NA	TRBJ2-5	TGCAGTGCTCCTCCGACAAGACACGAACGGACCCAGTACTTC	CSAPPTRHERTQYF
few	TRBV7-9	TRBD2	TRBJ2-7	TGTGCCAGCAGATTCGGAGCTAGCGGGGCAGGTCAGTACTTC	CASRFGASGAGQYF
NA	TRBV7-2	TRBD2	TRBJ2-1	TGTGCCAGCAGCTTAGTGGGGGGAGGGTACAATGAGCAGTTCTTC	CASSLVGGGYNEQFF
many	TRBV6-5	TRBD1	TRBJ2-7	TGTGCCAGCAGTTACTTGGGACAGAGCTACGAGCAGTACTTC	CASSYLGQSYEQYF
many	TRBV18	NA	TRBJ1-1	TGTGCCAGCCAGATCGGGGACACTGAAGCTTTCTTT	CASQIGDTEAFF
NA	TRBV6-5	NA	TRBJ2-2	TGTGCCAGCACACTAGTGGAGCTGTTTTTT	CASTLVELFF
many	TRBV6-2/TRBV6-3	TRBD2	TRBJ2-7	TGTGCCAGCAGTTCCGGACTAGCGGGGACGTCGCCCACCGAGCAGTACTTC	CASSSGLAGTSPTEQYF
many	TRBV27	NA	TRBJ1-2	TGTGCCAGCAGTTTAATCGGTGGGACCCGTGGCTACACCTTC	CASSLIGGTRGYTF
NA	TRBV6-1	NA	TRBJ2-5	TGTGCCAGCGGAGAGTACCTGGCCGAGACCCAGTACTTC	CASGEYLAETQYF
many	TRBV15	TRBD1	TRBJ1-6	TGTGCCACCAGCCATCGGCCCGGGACAGCCCTGAGCTCCTATAATTCACCCCTCCACTTT	CATSHRPGTALSSYNSPLHF
NA	TRBV12-3/TRBV12-4	NA	TRBJ1-2	TGTGCCAGCAGTCAGAATCGGAGAAACTATGGCTACACCTTC	CASSQNRRNYGYTF
NA	TRBV9	NA	TRBJ2-7	TGTGCCAGCAGCCCTCTCGGGAGCTCCTACGAGCAGTACTTC	CASSPLGSSYEQYF
many	TRBV20-1	NA	TRBJ2-7	TGCAGTGCTAGACCCCGGCTTACCGGGACCCGGGTCGAGCAGTACTTC	CSARPRLTGTRVEQYF
many	TRBV6-1	NA	TRBJ2-2	TGTGCCAGCAGTGAAGGGACTTGGAACACCGGGGAGCTGTTTTTT	CASSEGTWNTGELFF
many	TRBV5-1	NA	TRBJ1-6	TGCGCCAGCAGCTTGATTCCGGAAGGTACGATTGGTAACCTCCACTTT	CASSLIPEGTIGNLHF
NA	TRBV12-3/TRBV12-4	TRBD2	TRBJ2-2	TGTGCCAGCAGTCCTCCGGGACTAGCCCGAGGCACCGGGGAGCTGTTTTTT	CASSPPGLARGTGELFF
NA	TRBV29-1	NA	TRBJ2-1	TGCAGCGTTGAAGAGGTGGGATCCTACAATGAGCAGTTCTTC	CSVEEVGSYNEQFF
many	TRBV5-1	NA	TRBJ1-1	TGCGCCAGCAGTCCAGAGAACACTGAAGCTTTCTTT	CASSPENTEAFF
NA	TRBV20-1	TRBD2	TRBJ2-1	TGCAGTGCTCCGAGCGGGAGTGCAGCCTACAATGAGCCTTTCTTC	CSAPSGSAAYNEPFF
many	TRBV7-9	TRBD2	TRBJ2-1	TGTGCCAGCAGCCTACTAGCGGGAGTTCGCGATGAGCAGTTCTTC	CASSLLAGVRDEQFF
NA	TRBV21-1	NA	TRBJ2-3	TGTGCCAGCATAGCCTGCACAGATACGCAGTATTTT	CASIACTDTQYF
many	TRBV20-1	NA	TRBJ2-3	TGCAGTGCTAGATGGGAGATGAACACAGATACGCAGTATTTT	CSARWEMNTDTQYF
many	TRBV12-3/TRBV12-4	TRBD2	TRBJ2-3	TGTGCCAGCAGTTTGACTAGCGGGAGGTACCGGGGTACGCAGTATTTT	CASSLTSGRYRGTQYF
few	TRBV20-1	NA	TRBJ1-5	TGCAGTGCTACAGGCTCGGGACACTATAGCAATCAGCCCCAGCATTTT	CSATGSGHYSNQPQHF
many	TRBV6-1	NA	TRBJ1-2	TGTGCCAGCAGTGACGAACTACAGGGTTTTTGGTATGGCTACACCTTC	CASSDELQGFWYGYTF
few	TRBV20-1	TRBD2	TRBJ2-3	TGCAGTGCTAGAGATTTAGGACTAGCGGGAGGGCCAGATACGCAGTATTTT	CSARDLGLAGGPDTQYF
many	TRBV5-6	NA	TRBJ2-3	TGTGCCAGCAGTTGGACCCCCCAAAGTACGCAGTATTTT	CASSWTPQSTQYF
many	TRBV20-1	NA	TRBJ2-3	TGCAGTGCTAGACCGACTACCCGCACAGATACGCAGTATTTT	CSARPTTRTDTQYF
many	TRBV7-9	NA	TRBJ2-3	TGTGCCAGCAGCTTGCGGGACACAGATACGCAGTATTTT	CASSLRDTDTQYF
many	TRBV7-6	NA	TRBJ1-1	TGTGCCAGCAGCTTAGTACCGGGACCTCCTCCCGGGGCGACTGAAGCTTTCTTT	CASSLVPGPPPGATEAFF
few	TRBV4-3	NA	TRBJ2-5	TGCGCCAGCAGCCAAGAACGCAGGGAGCGGACCCAGTACTTC	CASSQERRERTQYF
few	TRBV7-3	TRBD2	TRBJ2-1	TGTGCCAGCAGCCCTAAGCGGGAGGGGTTATTGGGTAATGAGCAGTTCTTC	CASSPKREGLLGNEQFF
many	TRBV11-2	NA	TRBJ2-2	TGTGCCAGCAGCGTTATTGGGAGGGGGGGCAGGAACACCGGGGAGCTGTTTTTT	CASSVIGRGGRNTGELFF
many	TRBV11-1	TRBD2	TRBJ2-5	TGTGCCAGCAGCTTAGGCGGGACTAGCGGGGGAAAAACCCAAGAGACCCAGTACTTC	CASSLGGTSGGKTQETQYF
many	TRBV27	NA	TRBJ1-4	TGTGCCAGCAGTTTACGGACAGCAACTAATGAAAAACTGTTTTTT	CASSLRTATNEKLFF
few	TRBV6-4	NA	TRBJ2-3	TGTGCCAGCAGTGACTCGGTAGATACAGATACGCAGTATTTT	CASSDSVDTDTQYF
many	TRBV6-2/TRBV6-3	TRBD1	TRBJ2-7	TGTGCCAGCAGGGGGACAGGAGTCTTCGAGCAGTACTTC	CASRGTGVFEQYF
many	TRBV7-7	NA	TRBJ2-2	TGTGCCAGCAGCCCCCTGATGGGCGGGGAGCTGTTTTTT	CASSPLMGGELFF
many	TRBV6-5	TRBD1	TRBJ2-7	TGTGCCAGCAGTTACTCTGGCCAGGGGGTAAGAGAGCAGTACTTC	CASSYSGQGVREQYF
many	TRBV7-2	NA	TRBJ2-1	TGTGCCAGCAGCGGACGGACAAGCTCCTACAATGAGCAGTTCTTC	CASSGRTSSYNEQFF
many	TRBV5-1	NA	TRBJ2-4	TGCGCCAGCAGCTTAACAGGAGGGTGGGCCAAAAACATTCAGTACTTC	CASSLTGGWAKNIQYF
many	TRBV5-5	TRBD1	TRBJ1-5	TGTGCCAGCAGCCCGGTGACAGGGACGGGTCAGCCCCAGCATTTT	CASSPVTGTGQPQHF
NA	TRBV29-1	NA	TRBJ2-7	TGCAGCGTTGATGGGGGATTGGAGCAGTACTTC	CSVDGGLEQYF